A selection of T cell receptor beta chains follows, all from one sample in a study of cytomegalovirus exposure and HLA in healthy donors. Produced via immunoSEQ multiplex PCR; TCRdb's table is partial and in-frame only. The sample records 170,000 or so clones, around 80% being singletons. Sequenced input: PBMCs. The source of these receptors is a woman aged 25 to 39 in good health and CMV-seronegative. Both conserved end residues are trimmed from each CDR3. D genes are given only for firm matches.

V,D,CDR3
TRBV7-9,NA,ASSAGEKLF
TRBV5-4,TRBD2,ASSPRTSPQETQY
TRBV27,TRBD2,ASSFTGLADTGELF
TRBV29-1,NA,SAVAVQSYGYT
TRBV10-2,TRBD2,ASSDWGNGGAGETQY
TRBV27,TRBD1,ASSRGTGGNTEAF
TRBV4-3,NA,ASSQEVISQETQY
TRBV27,NA,ASSGRHRSTEAF
TRBV6-5,TRBD2,ASRGGGAGETQY
TRBV7-6,NA,ASSLTGNTEAF
TRBV2,NA,ASSVDGGSGNTDTQY
TRBV7-2,NA,ASSLDTSFYGYT
TRBV7-9,NA,SSSLAMDRLQETQY
TRBV6-5,NA,ASSSRRELGYT
TRBV5-6,TRBD2,ASSLAGAGEQF
TRBV29-1,TRBD1,SVPRTGSTDTQY
TRBV15,TRBD1,ATSADRVNQPQH
TRBV27,NA,ASKIGGLNTEAF
TRBV28,NA,ASSLSGGGGRSPLH
TRBV5-1,NA,ASSPDSSFNNEQF
TRBV13,TRBD1,ASSLGTGVNQPQH
TRBV18,TRBD1,ASSRSRDRGSNYGYT
TRBV19,NA,ASSPEGGIGRFYEQY
TRBV18,TRBD1,ASSSGTDNYGYT
TRBV4-1,NA,ASSHPLRTLYEQY
TRBV5-6,TRBD2,ASSFWGAGGSSYNEQF
TRBV29-1,TRBD1,SVEGDRGNYGYT
TRBV29-1,NA,SVAQRSTDTQY
TRBV7-9,NA,SSSQGANEKLF
TRBV29-1,TRBD2,SVPGGYNEQF
TRBV7-9,TRBD2,ASRGAGGGETQY
TRBV27,NA,ASGWSEQF
TRBV20-1,NA,GGAQGEKLF
TRBV5-1,NA,ASSPSVNGYT
TRBV29-1,TRBD1,SVEMDRDNEQF
TRBV7-2,TRBD1,ASSLVLTGQGAADTQY
TRBV28,NA,ASTFARGNYGYT
TRBV28,TRBD2,ASRKTVLAASYNEQF
TRBV4-3,NA,ASSQEFRSSYEQY
TRBV9,NA,ASSASGASGNTIY
TRBV7-9,NA,SSSSERPAGQYNEQF
TRBV5-8,TRBD2,ASLLAGGGYYNEQF
TRBV5-4,NA,ASSPTTGSSPLH
TRBV7-2,TRBD2,ASSLGRLAAANNEQF